Presented here are 30 T cell receptor beta chains from one specimen sequenced in a study of blood T cell repertoires in COVID-19. The table came from immunoSEQ multiplex PCR; TCRdb's copy has only in-frame clones and leaves some out. Among some 240,000 clones, approximately 83% were seen once, and the ten largest hold about 3.3%. Sequenced input: PBMCs or T cells enriched from blood (not recorded which). The source of these receptors is a woman in her forties with acute COVID-19.

The chain couples TRBV6-1 to TRBJ1-5; D is uncertain. The length of the CDR3 is 16 residues. V dropped 3 bases and J dropped 2 bases, with 14 bases sitting between them. Per germline, CDR1 MNHNS and CDR2 SASEGT. CDR3 in DNA: TGTGCCAGCAGTGATGGGCGTGAATGGGGCAATCAGCCCCAGCATTTT. This translates into CASSDGREWGNQPQHF.

This clone appeared once. The chain recombines TRBV10-3 with TRBJ2-7; unclear D gene. The CDR3 has 14 amino acids. The germline gives CDR1 ENHRY, CDR2 SYGVKD. V was shortened by 4 bases and J by 0 bases, with 10 bases between the two germline ends. This chain's CDR3 is CAISVQRSSYEQYF. The CDR3 bases are TGTGCCATCAGTGTACAAAGGAGCTCCTACGAGCAGTACTTC.

The V and J genes are TRBV30 and TRBJ2-1; the match to TRBD2 covers 9 bases. This CDR3 has 16 residues. With V trimmed by 2 bases and J by 5 bases, 10 bases remained unmatched. CDR1 and CDR2 (germline): GTSNPN, SVGIG (reference sequence). This CDR3 is CAWSPSGLAKNNEQFF. The CDR3 DNA follows: TGTGCCTGGAGTCCCTCAGGACTAGCGAAGAACAATGAGCAGTTCTTC. The variable domain in full, completed from reference TRBV30 and TRBJ2-1, reads SQTIHQWPATLVQPVGSPLSLECTVEGTSNPNLYWYRQAAGRGLQLLFYSVGIGQISSEVPQNLSASRPQDRQFILSSKKLLLSDSGFYLCAWSPSGLAKNNEQFFGPGTRLTVL.

This clone was detected a few times. The rearrangement uses TRBV27 and TRBJ2-7; TRBD1 matches 7 bases. CDR1 MNHEY and CDR2 SMNVEV come from the germline V gene (reference sequence). The CDR3 totals 16 residues. Unmatched junction bases numbered 8, after V lost 3 bases and J lost 0 bases. In nucleotides, the CDR3 is TGTGCCAGCAGTTTGAATCGGGACAGCCACTCCTACGAGCAGTACTTC. This sequence encodes CASSLNRDSHSYEQYF.

This chain connects TRBV7-8 to TRBJ2-7; D gene ambiguous. Germline V gene lookup returns CDR1 SGHVS and CDR2 FQNEAQ. The CDR3 runs 15 residues. Trimming pared 4 bases from V and 0 bases from J, leaving 13 bases between. In DNA form, the CDR3 reads TGTGCCAGCAGCTCGCTCGCGCTACCCTCCTACGAGCAGTACTTC. This codes for CASSSLALPSYEQYF.

The chain links TRBV19 to TRBJ1-5, with D possibly TRBD1 on 6 matching bases. This CDR3 is built from 16 residues. Per germline, CDR1 LNHDA and CDR2 SQIVND (reference sequence). V was clipped by 6 bases and J by 6 bases, with 21 bases between them. Written as DNA, the CDR3 is TGTGCCAGTAGCAACGACCAGGGGAGAGATGGTCAGCCCCAGCATTTT. It is translated as CASSNDQGRDGQPQHF.

In its sample, this clone was seen a few times. The rearrangement joins TRBV27 to TRBJ2-7; 7 nucleotides line up with TRBD1. The CDR3 covers 15 residues. Germline V gene data show CDR1 as MNHEY and CDR2 as SMNVEV (reference sequence). V shed 5 bases, J shed 4 bases, and the junction held 11 bases outside the gene matches. CDR3 DNA sequence: TGTGCCAGCAGTGTGATGTCCGGGACAGCTTACGAGCAGTACTTC. Its protein is CASSVMSGTAYEQYF.

The chain uses TRBV10-3 and TRBJ2-3; 10 bases align to TRBD2. The CDR3 length is 18 residues. Germline loops: CDR1 ENHRY, CDR2 SYGVKD. V trimming: 6 bases; J trimming: 3 bases; junction bases outside the gene matches: 15. CDR3 bases: TGTGCCATCAGCAAAATCAGTCCTAGCGGGAGTGGGACAGATACGCAGTATTTT. Translation: CAISKISPSGSGTDTQYF.

CDR3 sequence reads: CASSVRPGWDEQFF. CDR3 DNA: TGTGCCAGCAGCGTAAGGCCAGGTTGGGATGAGCAGTTCTTC. The chain carries TRBV9 and TRBJ2-1, with unresolved D. V shed 1 base and J shed 8 bases, with 13 bases lying between them. The germline V gene has CDR1 SGDLS and CDR2 YYNGEE. The CDR3 length is 14 residues.

The rearrangement links TRBV21-1 to TRBJ1-2; TRBD1 reflects the table's D call only, with no check against the DNA. TRBV21-1 is a pseudogene locus. The CDR3 is made up of 16 amino acids. The CDR3 DNA is TGTGCCAGCAGCGCAGGACAGGGGAGGGGAACGAATGGCTACACCTTC. It is translated as CASSAGQGRGTNGYTF.

Details on this clone: The same CDR3 can be traced to other DNA sequences in this sample. This chain connects TRBV5-1 to TRBJ1-1, with D unclear. V was clipped by 0 bases and J by 8 bases, with 8 bases between them. The CDR3 has 12 residues. Looked up from germline, CDR1 is SGHRS and CDR2 is YFSETQ. The CDR3 DNA reads as TGCGCCAGCAGCTTGGACAGAGGGGAAGCTTTCTTT. Its protein is CASSLDRGEAFF.

For the CDR3, the DNA is TGTGCCAGCAGCACTCCTAGCTCGGGACAGGGGTTCTACGAGCAGTACTTC. Encoded protein: CASSTPSSGQGFYEQYF. The chain joins TRBV5-4 to TRBJ2-7; 10 bases agree with TRBD1. Unmatched junction bases numbered 13, after V lost 4 bases and J lost 3 bases. Germline CDR1 reads SGHNT; CDR2 reads YYREEE (reference sequence). The CDR3 spans 17 residues.

V is TRBV18 and J is TRBJ1-6; tentatively, D is TRBD1 (6 bases). V shed 3 bases and J shed 9 bases, with 12 bases lying between them. This CDR3 has 14 amino acids. Germline CDR1 reads KGHSH; CDR2 reads LQKENI. CDR3 sequence: CASSPQGMGSPLHF. CDR3 in DNA: TGTGCCAGCTCACCCCAGGGGATGGGTTCACCCCTCCACTTT.

The chain recombines TRBV6-5 with TRBJ2-7, with D unresolved. Germline V gives CDR1 MNHEY, CDR2 SVGAGI. V was pared by 5 bases and J by 0 bases, with 8 bases between. The length of the CDR3 is 13 residues. CDR3 protein: CASSRGSSYEQYF. In DNA form, the CDR3 reads TGTGCCAGCAGTCGAGGAAGCTCCTACGAGCAGTACTTC.

This rearrangement joins TRBV5-1 to TRBJ1-6; D call uncertain. V was cut by 3 bases and J by 8 bases, with 6 bases left in between. The CDR3 loop spans 12 amino acids. Germline CDR1 reads SGHRS; CDR2 reads YFSETQ. Here the CDR3 DNA reads TGCGCCAGCAGCTCGGGATATTCACCCCTCCACTTT. Amino acid sequence: CASSSGYSPLHF. The whole variable domain, filled in from reference TRBV5-1 and TRBJ1-6, reads KAGVTQTPRYLIKTRGQQVTLSCSPISGHRSVSWYQQTPGQGLQFLFEYFSETQRNKGNFPGRFSGRQFSNSRSEMNVSTLELGDSALYLCASSSGYSPLHFGNGTRLTVT.

The DNA for the CDR3 is TGCGCCAGCAGCTCCGGCCAGGGGTCTTACGAGCAGTACTTC. Its protein product is CASSSGQGSYEQYF. The V call is TRBV5-1, the J call TRBJ2-7, with D perhaps matching TRBD1 (6 bases). Trimming left V 3 bases short and J 4 bases short, with 14 bases between. The CDR3 is made up of 14 amino acids. Per the germline V gene, CDR1 is SGHRS and CDR2 is YFSETQ. The variable domain in full, with the rest retrieved from reference TRBV5-1 and TRBJ2-7, is KAGVTQTPRYLIKTRGQQVTLSCSPISGHRSVSWYQQTPGQGLQFLFEYFSETQRNKGNFPGRFSGRQFSNSRSEMNVSTLELGDSALYLCASSSGQGSYEQYFGPGTRLTVT.

The chain joins TRBV10-3 to TRBJ2-3, with 7 bases lining up with TRBD2. The CDR3 has 15 residues. Germline assignment: CDR1 ENHRY and CDR2 SYGVKD. V lost 2 bases and J lost 5; bases outside the gene matches: 7. In nucleotides, the CDR3 is TGTGCCATCAGTGAGGGGAGAGTAGCGGGAGATACGCAGTATTTT. It yields the protein CAISEGRVAGDTQYF.

The CDR3 nucleotides are TGTGCCAGCAGTTGGACAGGGAATTTAGACGAGCAGTACTTC. It is translated as CASSWTGNLDEQYF. The genes are TRBV6-5 and TRBJ2-7, with TRBD1 matching 8 bases. The CDR3 loop spans 14 amino acids. J gave up 5 bases and V 4 bases, and 7 bases lay outside the gene matches. Looked up from germline, CDR1 is MNHEY and CDR2 is SVGAGI.

This chain connects TRBV11-3 to TRBJ2-1; 10 bases agree with TRBD2. Trimming took 0 bases from V and 0 from J; bases not matched to a gene: 2. The CDR3 has 17 amino acids. In germline, CDR1 is SGHNT, CDR2 YENEEA. CDR3: CASSLDSSGSSYNEQFF. In nucleotides, the CDR3 is TGTGCCAGCAGCTTAGACTCTAGCGGGAGCTCCTACAATGAGCAGTTCTTC.

This clone was recorded once. The chain uses TRBV5-4 and TRBJ2-3, with 12 bases that match TRBD2. The germline CDR1 and CDR2 sequences are SGHNT and YYREEE (reference sequence). The CDR3 covers 15 residues. V lost 3 bases, J lost 5 bases, and 4 bases stayed unmatched. The CDR3 region is CASSWGLAGVDTQYF. Here the CDR3 DNA reads TGTGCCAGCAGCTGGGGACTAGCGGGCGTAGATACGCAGTATTTT. Looking up the rest from reference TRBV5-4 and TRBJ2-3 gives the full variable domain: ETGVTQSPTHLIKTRGQQVTLRCSSQSGHNTVSWYQQALGQGPQFIFQYYREEENGRGNFPPRFSGLQFPNYSSELNVNALELDDSALYLCASSWGLAGVDTQYFGPGTRLTVL.

This clone showed up just once. The J gene is TRBJ1-4, the V gene TRBV2; TRBD1 is a possible D gene (6 bases). The CDR3 is made up of 17 amino acids. Germline CDR1 is SNHLY and CDR2 is FYNNEI. V was pared by 6 bases and J by 0 bases, with 17 bases between. The CDR3 sequence: CASRGTWNTATNEKLFF. The DNA for the CDR3 is TGTGCCAGCAGGGGGACATGGAATACCGCAACTAATGAAAAACTGTTTTTT.

This clone showed up just once. V gene TRBV19 combines with J gene TRBJ1-1; D perhaps matches TRBD1 (6 bases). The CDR3 loop spans 12 amino acids. Per germline, CDR1 LNHDA and CDR2 SQIVND (reference sequence). Trimming pared 3 bases from V and 11 bases from J, leaving 13 bases between. DNA of the CDR3: TGTGCCAGTAGTATTCCTGGGGGGGCGGCTTTCTTT. Translation gives CASSIPGGAAFF.

The chain employs TRBV5-1 and TRBJ1-1; 7 bases fit TRBD1. The germline gives CDR1 SGHRS, CDR2 YFSETQ. The CDR3 extends over 13 amino acids. J was trimmed by 4 bases and V by 5 bases; bases with no gene match: 5. CDR3 sequence: CASSRQGSTEAFF. CDR3 DNA sequence: TGCGCCAGCAGTCGACAGGGCTCCACTGAAGCTTTCTTT.

This chain links TRBV10-3 with TRBJ1-1; 7 bases line up with TRBD1. CDR3 length equals 13 residues. The germline V gene encodes CDR1 ENHRY and CDR2 SYGVKD. V dropped 3 bases and J dropped 5; count of bases not matched to a gene: 3. The CDR3 DNA reads as TGTGCCATCAGTGACAGGGGGGTGACTGAAGCTTTCTTT. Its translation is CAISDRGVTEAFF.

This clone showed up just once. In nucleotides, the CDR3 is TGTGCCAGCAGCGTAGACGGCGGGAGAACCTACAATGAGCAGTTCTTC. It translates to CASSVDGGRTYNEQFF. The chain uses TRBV9 and TRBJ2-1, with TRBD2 matching 7 bases. The CDR3 is 16 amino acids. Germline V gene lookup returns CDR1 SGDLS and CDR2 YYNGEE. V lost 0 bases and J lost 2; bases outside the gene matches: 5.

The chain carries TRBV5-4 and TRBJ1-6; 7 bases agree with TRBD1. Germline V CDR1 and CDR2: SGHNT, YYREEE (reference sequence). V lost 2 bases and J lost 6; bases outside the gene matches: 2. The CDR3 is 14 residues long. The CDR3 here is CASSLTGVNSPLHF. In DNA form, the CDR3 reads TGTGCCAGCAGCTTAACAGGGGTTAATTCACCCCTCCACTTT.

Concerning this clone itself: A read error may produce the germline difference seen at one junction end. This rearrangement joins TRBV15 to TRBJ2-1; 8 bases align to TRBD2. The length of the CDR3 is 13 residues. CDR1 and CDR2 (germline): LNHNV, YYDKDF (reference sequence). The DNA of the CDR3 is TGTGCCACCAGCAGAGATCTGGGCGGGAGGTCGATCTTC. Amino acids: CATSRDLGGRSIF.

This clone turned up a few times. The chain is built from TRBV7-9 and TRBJ2-1, with 10 bases matching TRBD1. The germline CDR1 and CDR2 sequences are SEHNR and FQNEAQ (reference sequence). The length of the CDR3 is 15 residues. Unmatched junction bases numbered 3, after V lost 1 base and J lost 6 bases. CDR3: CASSLGQGAGNEQFF. The DNA of the CDR3 is TGTGCCAGCAGCTTAGGACAGGGGGCAGGCAATGAGCAGTTCTTC.

This clone occurred once. This chain links TRBV6-1 with TRBJ1-2; the match to TRBD1 covers 9 bases. The CDR3 length is 16 residues. The V segment lost 4 bases and the J segment 4 bases; nucleotides outside the gene matches: 10. Looked up from germline, CDR1 is MNHNS and CDR2 is SASEGT. The CDR3 nucleotides are TGTGCCAGCAGTGGTGATCCCGGGACAGGGTTCTATGGCTACACCTTC. Encoded protein: CASSGDPGTGFYGYTF.

CDR3 protein: CASSYNGGATDTQYF. CDR3 DNA: TGTGCCAGCAGTTACAACGGGGGAGCCACAGATACGCAGTATTTT. V is TRBV6-5 and J is TRBJ2-3, with D perhaps matching TRBD2 (6 bases). The CDR3 covers 15 residues. With 2 bases removed from V and 2 bases from J, the gap between germline ends came to 11 bases. The germline CDR1 and CDR2 sequences are MNHEY and SVGAGI.